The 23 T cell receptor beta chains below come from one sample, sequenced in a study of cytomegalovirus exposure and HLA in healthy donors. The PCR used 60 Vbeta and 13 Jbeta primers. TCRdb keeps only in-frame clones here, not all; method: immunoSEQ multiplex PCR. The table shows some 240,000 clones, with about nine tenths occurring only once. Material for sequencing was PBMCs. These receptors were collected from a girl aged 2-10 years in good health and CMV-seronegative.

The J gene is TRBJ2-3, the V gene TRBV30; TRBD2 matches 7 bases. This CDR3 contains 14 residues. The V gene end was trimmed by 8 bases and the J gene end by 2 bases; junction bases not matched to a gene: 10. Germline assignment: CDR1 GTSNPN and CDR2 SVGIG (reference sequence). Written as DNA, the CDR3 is TGTGCCGGGGGGAAGCGGGGCACCACAGATACGCAGTATTTT. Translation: CAGGKRGTTDTQYF.

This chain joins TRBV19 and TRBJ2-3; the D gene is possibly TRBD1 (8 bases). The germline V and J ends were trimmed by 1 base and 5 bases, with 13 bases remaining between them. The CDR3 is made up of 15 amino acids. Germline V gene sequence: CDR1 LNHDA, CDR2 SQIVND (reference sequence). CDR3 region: CASSIGQGRGDTQYF. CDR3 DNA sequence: TGTGCCAGTAGTATAGGACAGGGGAGGGGAGATACGCAGTATTTT.

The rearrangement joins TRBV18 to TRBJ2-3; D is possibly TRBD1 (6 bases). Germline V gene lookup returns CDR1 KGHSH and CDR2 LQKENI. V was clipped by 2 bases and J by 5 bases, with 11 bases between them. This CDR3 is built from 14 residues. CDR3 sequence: CASSPTGTGDTQYF. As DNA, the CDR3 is TGTGCCAGCTCACCAACAGGGACGGGAGATACGCAGTATTTT.

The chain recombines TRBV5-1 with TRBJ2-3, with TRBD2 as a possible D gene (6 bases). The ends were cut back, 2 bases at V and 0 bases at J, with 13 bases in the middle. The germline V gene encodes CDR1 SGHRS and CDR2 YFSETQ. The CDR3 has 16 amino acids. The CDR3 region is CASSFGGTASTDTQYF. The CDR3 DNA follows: TGCGCCAGCAGCTTTGGGGGGACTGCTAGCACAGATACGCAGTATTTT.

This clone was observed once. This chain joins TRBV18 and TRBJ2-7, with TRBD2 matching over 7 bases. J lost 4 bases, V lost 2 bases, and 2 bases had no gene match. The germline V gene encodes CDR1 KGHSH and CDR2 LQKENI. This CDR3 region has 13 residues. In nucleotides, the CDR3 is TGTGCCAGCTCACCAACTAGCGAATACGAGCAGTACTTC. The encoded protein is CASSPTSEYEQYF.

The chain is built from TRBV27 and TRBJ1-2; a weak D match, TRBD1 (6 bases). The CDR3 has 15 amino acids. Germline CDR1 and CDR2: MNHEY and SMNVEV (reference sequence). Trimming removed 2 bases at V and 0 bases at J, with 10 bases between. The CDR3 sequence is CASSLVQGANYGYTF. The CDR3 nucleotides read TGTGCCAGCAGTTTAGTACAGGGAGCTAACTATGGCTACACCTTC.

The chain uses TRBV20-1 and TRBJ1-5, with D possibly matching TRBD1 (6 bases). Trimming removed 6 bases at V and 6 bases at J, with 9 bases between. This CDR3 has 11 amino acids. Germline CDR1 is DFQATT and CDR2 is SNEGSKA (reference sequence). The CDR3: CSAGGAQPQHF. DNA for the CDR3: TGCAGTGCAGGGGGGGCTCAGCCCCAGCATTTT.

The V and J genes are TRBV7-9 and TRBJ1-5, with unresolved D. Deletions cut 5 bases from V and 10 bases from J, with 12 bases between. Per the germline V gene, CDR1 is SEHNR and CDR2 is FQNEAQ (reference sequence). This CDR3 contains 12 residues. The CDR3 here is CASSPPGRPQHF. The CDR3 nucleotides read TGTGCCAGCAGCCCCCCGGGGAGACCCCAGCATTTT.

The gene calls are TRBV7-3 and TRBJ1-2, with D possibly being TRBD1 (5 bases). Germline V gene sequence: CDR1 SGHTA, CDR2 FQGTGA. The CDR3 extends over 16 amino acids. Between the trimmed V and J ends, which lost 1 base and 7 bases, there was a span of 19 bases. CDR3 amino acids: CASSLNPSKGKGGYTF. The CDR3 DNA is TGTGCCAGCAGCTTAAATCCCTCCAAGGGGAAGGGTGGCTACACCTTC.

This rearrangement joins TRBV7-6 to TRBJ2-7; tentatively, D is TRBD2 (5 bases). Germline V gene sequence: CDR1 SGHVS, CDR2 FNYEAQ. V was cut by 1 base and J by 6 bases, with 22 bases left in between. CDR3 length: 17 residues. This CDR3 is CASSLVAGALLGVEQYF. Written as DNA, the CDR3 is TGTGCCAGCAGCTTAGTGGCGGGTGCGCTTCTTGGGGTCGAGCAGTACTTC.

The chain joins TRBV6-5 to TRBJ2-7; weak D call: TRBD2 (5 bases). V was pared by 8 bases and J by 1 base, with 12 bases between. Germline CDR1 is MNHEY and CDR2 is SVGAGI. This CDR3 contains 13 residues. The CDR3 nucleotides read TGTGCCAGCTCCGCCCCGGGGTCCTACGAGCAGTACTTC. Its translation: CASSAPGSYEQYF.

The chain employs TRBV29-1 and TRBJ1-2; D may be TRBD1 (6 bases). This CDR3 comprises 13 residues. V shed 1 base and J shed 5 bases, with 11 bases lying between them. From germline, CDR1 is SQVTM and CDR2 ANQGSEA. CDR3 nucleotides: TGCAGCGTTGAAGCCCCAGGGGAGTATGGCTACACCTTC. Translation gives CSVEAPGEYGYTF.

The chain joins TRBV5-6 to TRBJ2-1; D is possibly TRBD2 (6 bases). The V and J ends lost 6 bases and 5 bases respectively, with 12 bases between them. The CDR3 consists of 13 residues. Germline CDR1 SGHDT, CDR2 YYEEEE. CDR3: CASTRTIDNEQFF. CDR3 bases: TGTGCCAGCACCCGGACTATAGACAATGAGCAGTTCTTC.

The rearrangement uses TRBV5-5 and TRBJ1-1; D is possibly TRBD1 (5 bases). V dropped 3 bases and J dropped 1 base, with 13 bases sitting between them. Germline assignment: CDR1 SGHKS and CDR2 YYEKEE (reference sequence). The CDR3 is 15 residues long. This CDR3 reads CASSSVGRGNTEAFF. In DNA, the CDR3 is TGTGCCAGCAGCTCGGTCGGGAGGGGGAACACTGAAGCTTTCTTT.

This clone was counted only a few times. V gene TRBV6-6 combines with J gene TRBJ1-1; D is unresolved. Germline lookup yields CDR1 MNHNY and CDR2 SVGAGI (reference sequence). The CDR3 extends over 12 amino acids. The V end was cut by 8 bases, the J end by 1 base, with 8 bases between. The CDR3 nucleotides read TGTGCCAGCTTAGCGTCGAACACTGAAGCTTTCTTT. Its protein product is CASLASNTEAFF.

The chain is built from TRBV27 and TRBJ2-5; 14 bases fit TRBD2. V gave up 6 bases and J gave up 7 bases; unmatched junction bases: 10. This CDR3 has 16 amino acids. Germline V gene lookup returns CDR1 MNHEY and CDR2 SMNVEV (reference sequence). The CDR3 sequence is CASSLRLAGGARTQYF. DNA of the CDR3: TGTGCCAGCAGCCTACGACTAGCGGGGGGGGCGAGGACCCAGTACTTC.

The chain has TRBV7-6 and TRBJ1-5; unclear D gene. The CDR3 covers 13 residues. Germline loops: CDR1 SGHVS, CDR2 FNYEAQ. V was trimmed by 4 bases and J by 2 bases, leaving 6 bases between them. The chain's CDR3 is CASSSRGNQPQHF. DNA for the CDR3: TGTGCCAGCAGCTCGCGGGGCAATCAGCCCCAGCATTTT.

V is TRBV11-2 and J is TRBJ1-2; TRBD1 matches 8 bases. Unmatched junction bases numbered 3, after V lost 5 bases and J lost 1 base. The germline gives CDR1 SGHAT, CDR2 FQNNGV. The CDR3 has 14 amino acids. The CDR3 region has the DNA TGTGCCAGCAGCGTACAGGGGGGTAACTATGGCTACACCTTC. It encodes CASSVQGGNYGYTF.

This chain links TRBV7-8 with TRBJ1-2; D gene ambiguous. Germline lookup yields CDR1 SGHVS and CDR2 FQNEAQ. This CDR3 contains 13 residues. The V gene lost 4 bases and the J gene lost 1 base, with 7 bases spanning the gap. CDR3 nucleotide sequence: TGTGCCAGCAGCTCCGGGGATAACTATGGCTACACCTTC. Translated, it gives CASSSGDNYGYTF.

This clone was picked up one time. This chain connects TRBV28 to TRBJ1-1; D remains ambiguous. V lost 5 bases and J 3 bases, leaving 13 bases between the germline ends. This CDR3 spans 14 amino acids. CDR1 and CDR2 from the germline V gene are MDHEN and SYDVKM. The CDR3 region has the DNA TGTGCCAGCAGTGGGGTGGGGAGGGACACTGAAGCTTTCTTT. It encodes CASSGVGRDTEAFF. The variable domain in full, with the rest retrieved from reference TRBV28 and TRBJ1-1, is DVKVTQSSRYLVKRTGEKVFLECVQDMDHENMFWYRQDPGLGLRLIYFSYDVKMKEKGDIPEGYSVSREKKERFSLILESASTNQTSMYLCASSGVGRDTEAFFGQGTRLTVV.

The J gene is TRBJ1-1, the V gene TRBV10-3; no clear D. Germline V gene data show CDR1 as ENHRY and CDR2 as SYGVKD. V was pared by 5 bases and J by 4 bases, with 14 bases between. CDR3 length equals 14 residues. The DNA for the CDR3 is TGTGCCATCAGTCCCGGGGTAAGCGGCACTGAAGCTTTCTTT. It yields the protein CAISPGVSGTEAFF.

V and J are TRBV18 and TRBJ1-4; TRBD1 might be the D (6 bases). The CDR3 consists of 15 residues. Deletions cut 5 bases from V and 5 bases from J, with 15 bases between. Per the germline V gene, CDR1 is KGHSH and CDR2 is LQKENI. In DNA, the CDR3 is TGTGCCAGCTCAACCCTCGGGACACACAATGAAAAACTGTTTTTT. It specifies CASSTLGTHNEKLFF.

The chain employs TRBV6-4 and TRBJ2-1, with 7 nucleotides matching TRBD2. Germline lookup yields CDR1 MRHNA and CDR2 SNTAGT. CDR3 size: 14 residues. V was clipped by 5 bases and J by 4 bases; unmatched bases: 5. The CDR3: CASSPMGGYNEQFF. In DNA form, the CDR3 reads TGTGCCAGCAGTCCGATGGGAGGGTACAATGAGCAGTTCTTC.